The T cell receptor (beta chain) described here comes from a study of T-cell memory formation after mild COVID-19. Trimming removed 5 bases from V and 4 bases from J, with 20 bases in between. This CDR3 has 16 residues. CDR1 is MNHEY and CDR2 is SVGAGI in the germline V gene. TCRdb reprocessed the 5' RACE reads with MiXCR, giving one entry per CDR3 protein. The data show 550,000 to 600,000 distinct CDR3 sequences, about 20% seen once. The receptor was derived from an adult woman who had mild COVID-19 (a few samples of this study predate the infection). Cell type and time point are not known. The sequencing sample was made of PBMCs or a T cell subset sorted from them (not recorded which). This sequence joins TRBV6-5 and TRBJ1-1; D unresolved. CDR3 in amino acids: CASSPLAYRGFTEAFF. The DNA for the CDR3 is TGTGCCAGCAGTCCCCTCGCCTATCGAGGGTTCACTGAAGCTTTCTTT.